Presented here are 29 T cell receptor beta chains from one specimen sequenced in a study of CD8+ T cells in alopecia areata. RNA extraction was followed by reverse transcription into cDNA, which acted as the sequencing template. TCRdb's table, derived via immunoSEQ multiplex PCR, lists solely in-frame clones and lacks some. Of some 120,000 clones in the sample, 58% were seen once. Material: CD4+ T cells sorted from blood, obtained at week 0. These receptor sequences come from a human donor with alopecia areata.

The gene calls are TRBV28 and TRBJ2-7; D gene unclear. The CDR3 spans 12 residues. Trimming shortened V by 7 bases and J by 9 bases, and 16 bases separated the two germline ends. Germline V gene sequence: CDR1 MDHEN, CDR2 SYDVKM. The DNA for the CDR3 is TGTGCCAGCAATGTAGCAGATATTGGGCAGTACTTC. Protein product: CASNVADIGQYF. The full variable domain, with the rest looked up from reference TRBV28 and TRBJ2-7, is DVKVTQSSRYLVKRTGEKVFLECVQDMDHENMFWYRQDPGLGLRLIYFSYDVKMKEKGDIPEGYSVSREKKERFSLILESASTNQTSMYLCASNVADIGQYFGPGTRLTVT.

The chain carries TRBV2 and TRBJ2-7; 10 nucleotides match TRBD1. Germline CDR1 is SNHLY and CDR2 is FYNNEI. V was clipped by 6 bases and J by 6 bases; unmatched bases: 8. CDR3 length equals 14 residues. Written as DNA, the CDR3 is TGTGCCAGCAGGGAGACAGGGGGCGCGGCCGAGCAGTACTTC. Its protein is CASRETGGAAEQYF.

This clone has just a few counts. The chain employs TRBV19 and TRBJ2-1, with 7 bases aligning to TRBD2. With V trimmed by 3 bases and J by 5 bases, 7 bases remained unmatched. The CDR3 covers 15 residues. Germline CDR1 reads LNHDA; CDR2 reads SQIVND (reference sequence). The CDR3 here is CASSMGRGTDNEQFF. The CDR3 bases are TGTGCCAGTAGTATGGGGCGGGGGACCGACAATGAGCAGTTCTTC.

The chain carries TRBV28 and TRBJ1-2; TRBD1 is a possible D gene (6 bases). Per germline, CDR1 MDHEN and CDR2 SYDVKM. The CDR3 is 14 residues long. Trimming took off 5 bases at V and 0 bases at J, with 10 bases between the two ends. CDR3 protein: CASSQTGPNYGYTF. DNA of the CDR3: TGTGCCAGCAGTCAGACAGGTCCTAACTATGGCTACACCTTC.

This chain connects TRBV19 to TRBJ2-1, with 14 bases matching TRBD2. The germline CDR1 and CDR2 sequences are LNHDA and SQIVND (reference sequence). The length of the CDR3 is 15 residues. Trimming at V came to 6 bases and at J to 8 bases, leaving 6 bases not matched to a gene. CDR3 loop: CASRTSGRAADEQFF. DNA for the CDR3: TGTGCCAGTAGGACTAGCGGGAGGGCGGCGGATGAGCAGTTCTTC.

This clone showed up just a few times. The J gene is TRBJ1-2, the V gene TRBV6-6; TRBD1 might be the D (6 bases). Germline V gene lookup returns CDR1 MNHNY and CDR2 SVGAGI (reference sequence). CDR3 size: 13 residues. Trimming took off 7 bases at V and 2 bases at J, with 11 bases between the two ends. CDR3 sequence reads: CASTKGTNYGYTF. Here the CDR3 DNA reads TGTGCCAGCACCAAGGGGACAAACTATGGCTACACCTTC.

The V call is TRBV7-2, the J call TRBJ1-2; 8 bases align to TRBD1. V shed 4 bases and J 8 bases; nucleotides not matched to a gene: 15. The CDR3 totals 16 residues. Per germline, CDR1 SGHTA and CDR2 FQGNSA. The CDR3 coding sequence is TGTGCCAGCAGCTCTGACCTAGGACAGGGAGTATACGGCTACACCTTC. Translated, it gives CASSSDLGQGVYGYTF.

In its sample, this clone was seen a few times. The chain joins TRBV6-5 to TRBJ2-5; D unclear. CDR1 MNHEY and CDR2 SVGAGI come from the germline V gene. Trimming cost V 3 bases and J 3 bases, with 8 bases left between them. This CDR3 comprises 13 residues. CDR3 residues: CASSYTFKETQYF. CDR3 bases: TGTGCCAGCAGTTATACCTTCAAAGAGACCCAGTACTTC.

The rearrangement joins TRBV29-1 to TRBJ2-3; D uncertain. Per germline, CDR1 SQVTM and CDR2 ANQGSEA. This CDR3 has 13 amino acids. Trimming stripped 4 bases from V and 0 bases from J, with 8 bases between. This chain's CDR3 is CSVVVESTDTQYF. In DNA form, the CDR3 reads TGCAGCGTTGTGGTGGAGAGCACAGATACGCAGTATTTT.

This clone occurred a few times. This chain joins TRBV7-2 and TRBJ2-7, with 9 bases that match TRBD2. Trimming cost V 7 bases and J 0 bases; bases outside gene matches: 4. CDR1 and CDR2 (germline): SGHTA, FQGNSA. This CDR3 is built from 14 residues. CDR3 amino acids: CASKTSGSSYEQYF. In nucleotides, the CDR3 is TGTGCCAGCAAGACTAGCGGTAGCTCCTACGAGCAGTACTTC.

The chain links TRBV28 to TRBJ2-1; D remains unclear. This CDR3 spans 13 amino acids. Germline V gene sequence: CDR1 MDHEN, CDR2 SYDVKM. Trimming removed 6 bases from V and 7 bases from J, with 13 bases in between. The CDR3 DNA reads TGTGCCAGCAGGACTCCTGGCGGTAATGAGCAGTTCTTC. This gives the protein CASRTPGGNEQFF.

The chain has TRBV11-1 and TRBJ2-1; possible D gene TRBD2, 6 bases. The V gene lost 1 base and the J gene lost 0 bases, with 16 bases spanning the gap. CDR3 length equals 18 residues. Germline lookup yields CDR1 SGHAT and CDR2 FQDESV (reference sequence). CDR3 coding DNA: TGTGCCAGCAGCTTAGAGAGGGTACTAGCAAGCTCCTACAATGAGCAGTTCTTC. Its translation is CASSLERVLASSYNEQFF. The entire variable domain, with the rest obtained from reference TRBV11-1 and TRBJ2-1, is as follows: EAEVAQSPRYKITEKSQAVAFWCDPISGHATLYWYRQILGQGPELLVQFQDESVVDDSQLPKDRFSAERLKGVDSTLKIQPAELGDSAMYLCASSLERVLASSYNEQFFGPGTRLTVL.

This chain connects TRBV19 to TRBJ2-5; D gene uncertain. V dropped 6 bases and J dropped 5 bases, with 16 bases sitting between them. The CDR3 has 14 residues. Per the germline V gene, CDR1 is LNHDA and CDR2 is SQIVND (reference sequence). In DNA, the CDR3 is TGTGCCAGTAGCCCCACTGTGTATTCGGAGACCCAGTACTTC. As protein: CASSPTVYSETQYF. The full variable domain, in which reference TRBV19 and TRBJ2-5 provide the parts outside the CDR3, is DGGITQSPKYLFRKEGQNVTLSCEQNLNHDAMYWYRQDPGQGLRLIYYSQIVNDFQKGDIAEGYSVSREKKESFPLTVTSAQKNPTAFYLCASSPTVYSETQYFGPGTRLLVL.

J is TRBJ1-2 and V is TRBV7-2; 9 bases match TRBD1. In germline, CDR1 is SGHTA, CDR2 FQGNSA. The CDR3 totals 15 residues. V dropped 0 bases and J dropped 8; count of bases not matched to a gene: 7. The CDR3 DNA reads TGTGCCAGCAGCTTAGCCGCGACAGGGGGACGAGGCTACACCTTC. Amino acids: CASSLAATGGRGYTF.

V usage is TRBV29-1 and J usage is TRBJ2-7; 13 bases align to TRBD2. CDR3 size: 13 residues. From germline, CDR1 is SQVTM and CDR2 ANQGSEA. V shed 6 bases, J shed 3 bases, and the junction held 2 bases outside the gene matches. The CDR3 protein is CSVTSGGIYEQYF. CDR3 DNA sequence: TGCAGCGTGACTAGCGGGGGGATCTACGAGCAGTACTTC.

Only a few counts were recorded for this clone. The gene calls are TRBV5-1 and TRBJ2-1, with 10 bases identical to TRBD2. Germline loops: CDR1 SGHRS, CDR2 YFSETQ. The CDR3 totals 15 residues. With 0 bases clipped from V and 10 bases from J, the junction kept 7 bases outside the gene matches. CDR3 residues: CASSLEVSSGGEQFF. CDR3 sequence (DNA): TGCGCCAGCAGCTTGGAGGTGTCTAGCGGGGGAGAGCAGTTCTTC.

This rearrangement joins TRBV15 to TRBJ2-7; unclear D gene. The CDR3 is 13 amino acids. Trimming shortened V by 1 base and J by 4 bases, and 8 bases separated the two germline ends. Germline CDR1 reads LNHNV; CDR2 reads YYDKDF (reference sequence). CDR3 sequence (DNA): TGTGCCACCAGCAGAGGTCATACTTACGAGCAGTACTTC. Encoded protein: CATSRGHTYEQYF.

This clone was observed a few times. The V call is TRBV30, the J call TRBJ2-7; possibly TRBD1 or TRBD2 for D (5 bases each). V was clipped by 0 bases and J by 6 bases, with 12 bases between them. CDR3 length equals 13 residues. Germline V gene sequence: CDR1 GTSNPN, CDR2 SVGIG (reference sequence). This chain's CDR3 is CAWSVLRDGEQYF. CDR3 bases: TGTGCCTGGAGTGTTCTCCGGGACGGCGAGCAGTACTTC. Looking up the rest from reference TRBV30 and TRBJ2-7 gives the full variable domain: SQTIHQWPATLVQPVGSPLSLECTVEGTSNPNLYWYRQAAGRGLQLLFYSVGIGQISSEVPQNLSASRPQDRQFILSSKKLLLSDSGFYLCAWSVLRDGEQYFGPGTRLTVT.

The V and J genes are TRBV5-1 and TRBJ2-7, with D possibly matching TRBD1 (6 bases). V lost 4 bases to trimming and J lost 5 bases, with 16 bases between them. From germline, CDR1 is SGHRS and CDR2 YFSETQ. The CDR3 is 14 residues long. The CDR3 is CASSMTGFPHEQYF. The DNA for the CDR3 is TGCGCCAGCAGCATGACAGGATTTCCCCACGAGCAGTACTTC. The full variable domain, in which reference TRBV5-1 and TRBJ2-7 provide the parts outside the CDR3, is KAGVTQTPRYLIKTRGQQVTLSCSPISGHRSVSWYQQTPGQGLQFLFEYFSETQRNKGNFPGRFSGRQFSNSRSEMNVSTLELGDSALYLCASSMTGFPHEQYFGPGTRLTVT.

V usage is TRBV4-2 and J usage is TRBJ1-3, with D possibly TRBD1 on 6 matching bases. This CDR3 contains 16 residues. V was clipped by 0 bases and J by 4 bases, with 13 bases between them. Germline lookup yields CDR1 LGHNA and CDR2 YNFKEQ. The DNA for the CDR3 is TGTGCCAGCAGCCAAGAATCCGGGGGCTTAGGAAACACCATATATTTT. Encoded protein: CASSQESGGLGNTIYF.

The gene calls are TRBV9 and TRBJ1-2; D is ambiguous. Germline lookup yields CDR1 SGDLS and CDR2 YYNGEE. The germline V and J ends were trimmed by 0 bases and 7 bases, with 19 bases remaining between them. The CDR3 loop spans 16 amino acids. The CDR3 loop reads CASSVATGRASGGYTF. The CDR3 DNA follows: TGTGCCAGCAGCGTAGCTACGGGTAGGGCATCGGGTGGCTACACCTTC.

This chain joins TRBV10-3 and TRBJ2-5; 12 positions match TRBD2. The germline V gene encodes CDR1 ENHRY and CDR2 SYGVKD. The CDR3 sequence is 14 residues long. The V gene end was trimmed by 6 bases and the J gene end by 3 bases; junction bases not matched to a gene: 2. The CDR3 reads CAIRRLAGEETQYF. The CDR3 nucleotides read TGTGCCATCAGGAGACTAGCGGGGGAAGAGACCCAGTACTTC.

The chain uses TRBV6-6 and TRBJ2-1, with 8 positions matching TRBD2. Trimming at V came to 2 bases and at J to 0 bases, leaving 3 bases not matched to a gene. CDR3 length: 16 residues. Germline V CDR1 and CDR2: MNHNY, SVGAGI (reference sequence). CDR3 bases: TGTGCCAGCAGTTACCAGCGGGAGCTCTCCTACAATGAGCAGTTCTTC. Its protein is CASSYQRELSYNEQFF.

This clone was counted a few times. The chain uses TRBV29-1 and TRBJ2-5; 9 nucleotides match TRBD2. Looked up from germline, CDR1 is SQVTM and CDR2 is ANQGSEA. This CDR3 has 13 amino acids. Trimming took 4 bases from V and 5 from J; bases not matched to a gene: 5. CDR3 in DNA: TGCAGCGTTGCGGCGGGAGGGGTCGAGACCCAGTACTTC. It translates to CSVAAGGVETQYF.

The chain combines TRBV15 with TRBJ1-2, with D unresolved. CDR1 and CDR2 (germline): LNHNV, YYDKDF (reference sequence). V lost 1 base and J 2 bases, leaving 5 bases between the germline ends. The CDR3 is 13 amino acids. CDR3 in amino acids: CATSRGRNYGYTF. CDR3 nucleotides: TGTGCCACCAGCAGAGGACGGAACTATGGCTACACCTTC. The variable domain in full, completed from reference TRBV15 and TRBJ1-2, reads DAMVIQNPRYQVTQFGKPVTLSCSQTLNHNVMYWYQQKSSQAPKLLFHYYDKDFNNEADTPDNFQSRRPNTSFCFLDIRSPGLGDTAMYLCATSRGRNYGYTFGSGTRLTVV.

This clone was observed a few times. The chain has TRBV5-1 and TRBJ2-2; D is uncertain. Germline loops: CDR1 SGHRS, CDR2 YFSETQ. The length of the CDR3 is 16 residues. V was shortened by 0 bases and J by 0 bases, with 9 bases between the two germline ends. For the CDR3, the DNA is TGCGCCAGCAGCTTGGTACTAACAACGAACACCGGGGAGCTGTTTTTT. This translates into CASSLVLTTNTGELFF.

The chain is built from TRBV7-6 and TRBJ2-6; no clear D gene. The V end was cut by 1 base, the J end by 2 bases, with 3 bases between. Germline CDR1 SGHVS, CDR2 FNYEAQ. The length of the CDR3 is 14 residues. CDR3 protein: CASSLDPGANVLTF. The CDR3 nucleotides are TGTGCCAGCAGCTTAGATCCTGGGGCCAACGTCCTGACTTTC.

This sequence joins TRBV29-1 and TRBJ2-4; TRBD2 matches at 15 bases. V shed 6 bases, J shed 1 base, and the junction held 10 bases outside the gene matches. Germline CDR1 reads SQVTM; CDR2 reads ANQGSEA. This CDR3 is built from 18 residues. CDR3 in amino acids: CSVVGLAGGPGAKNIQYF. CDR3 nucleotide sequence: TGCAGCGTAGTCGGACTAGCGGGAGGGCCGGGCGCCAAAAACATTCAGTACTTC.

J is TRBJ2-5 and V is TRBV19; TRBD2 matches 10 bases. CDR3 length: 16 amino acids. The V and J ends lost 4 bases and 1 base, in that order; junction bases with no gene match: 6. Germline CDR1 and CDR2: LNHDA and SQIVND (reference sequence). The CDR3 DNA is TGTGCCAGTAGTAGTGGGACTAGCGACCTCCAAGAGACCCAGTACTTC. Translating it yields CASSSGTSDLQETQYF.